What follows is one T cell receptor (beta chain) and its context. This sample is drawn from a study of T cells in Graves' hyperthyroidism and ophthalmopathy. Across the whole study: Sampling of peripheral blood happened at initial diagnosis, prior to any treatment.

Amplification of TCR beta CDR3 regions was performed using RNA transcripts as template. First-round RT-PCR targeting the TCR CDR3 was performed with the HTBI primer set. TCRdb processed the multiplex PCR reads anew with MiXCR; each CDR3 protein has one entry. The repertoire holds over 400,000 distinct CDR3 sequences, with around a fifth as singletons. From germline, CDR1 is MNHNS and CDR2 SASEGT. Trimming stripped 6 bases from V and 8 bases from J, with 13 bases between. This CDR3 contains 12 residues. Sequencing was done on a sample of blood. J is TRBJ1-2 and V is TRBV6-1; D unclear. The clonotype comes from a woman in her 70s with Graves' ophthalmopathy. The CDR3 DNA is TGTGCCAGCAGGGGCAGCGTTCTGGGCTACACCTTC. This encodes CASRGSVLGYTF.